This T cell receptor (beta chain) comes out of a study of CXCR3-negative and CXCR3-positive naive CD8 T cells. Germline V lookup: CDR1 SEHNR, CDR2 FQNEAQ (reference sequence). The CDR3 covers 17 residues. The TRB cDNA libraries were prepared by 5' RACE with UMI labels. TCRdb re-called the 5' RACE reads and gives one entry per CDR3 protein, without DNA. This table lists about 80,000 distinct CDR3 sequences. CD45RO-CCR7+CD27+CD95- cells counted as naive CD8+ T cells. Comment on this clonotype: As yet, its antigen is unknown.

The study's findings and limits: Surface CD5 was comparable between naive subsets; TCR strength was inferred from TRB CDR3 properties.

The gene calls are TRBV7-9 and TRBJ2-3; TCRdb gives TRBD2 as the D gene, but with no DNA this cannot be confirmed. Input material: naive CXCR3- CD8+ T cells from blood. Subset of the sample: CD45RO-CCR7+CD27+CD95- naive CD8+ T cells lacking CXCR3 (TNR3-). The receptor was isolated from a human donor in good health. Some clones in this sample may be carry-over from other donors' samples. CDR3 residues: CASSLGGLDRSTDTQYF.